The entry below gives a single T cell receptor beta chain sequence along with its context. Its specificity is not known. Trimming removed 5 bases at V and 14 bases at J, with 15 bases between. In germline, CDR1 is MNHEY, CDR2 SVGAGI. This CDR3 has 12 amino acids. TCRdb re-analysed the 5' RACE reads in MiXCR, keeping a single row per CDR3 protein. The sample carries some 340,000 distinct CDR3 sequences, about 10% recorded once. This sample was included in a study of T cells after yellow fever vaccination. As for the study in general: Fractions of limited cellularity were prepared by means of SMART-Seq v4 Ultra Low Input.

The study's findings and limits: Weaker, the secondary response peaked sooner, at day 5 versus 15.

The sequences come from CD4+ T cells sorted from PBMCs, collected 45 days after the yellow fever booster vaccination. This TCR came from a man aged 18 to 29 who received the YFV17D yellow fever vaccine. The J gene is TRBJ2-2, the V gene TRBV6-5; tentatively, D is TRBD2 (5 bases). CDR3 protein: CASSQDGAVLFF. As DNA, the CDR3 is TGTGCCAGCAGTCAGGACGGAGCGGTCCTGTTTTTT.